This T cell receptor beta chain comes out of a study of PD-1 blockade in classical Hodgkin lymphoma. Each patient's relapse followed autologous stem cell transplantation, and brentuximab vedotin exposure varied. Clones were read by immunoSEQ multiplex PCR, and TCRdb kept only the in-frame ones, dropping some. The sample carries roughly 24,000 clones, roughly 80% recorded once. The source is a human donor with classical Hodgkin lymphoma. The source was peripheral blood mononuclear cells (PBMCs), collected before the second cycle of nivolumab.

The CDR3 reads CASSGPGTVNTEAFF. CDR3 in DNA: TGTGCCAGCAGTGGGCCGGGGACAGTTAACACTGAAGCTTTCTTT. The V and J genes are TRBV2 and TRBJ1-1, with 7 bases fitting TRBD1. CDR3 size: 15 residues. In germline, CDR1 is SNHLY, CDR2 FYNNEI. The junction had 7 bases not matched to a gene; V was cut back by 4 bases and J by 2 bases. The full variable domain, its missing parts supplied by reference TRBV2 and TRBJ1-1, is EPEVTQTPSHQVTQMGQEVILRCVPISNHLYFYWYRQILGQKVEFLVSFYNNEISEKSEIFDDQFSVERPDGSNFTLKIRSTKLEDSAMYFCASSGPGTVNTEAFFGQGTRLTVV.